What follows are 21 T cell receptor beta chains derived from one specimen sequenced in a study of cytomegalovirus exposure and HLA in healthy donors. Method: immunoSEQ multiplex PCR; TCRdb's copy keeps in-frame clones and lacks some. The sample consists of under 50,000 clones, 85% to 95% of them appearing once. What was sequenced was PBMCs. These receptors were obtained from a woman between 18 and 29 years old in good health and CMV-seropositive.

The chain recombines TRBV2 with TRBJ1-6; possible D gene TRBD1, 6 bases. V was shortened by 7 bases and J by 0 bases, with 13 bases between the two germline ends. The CDR3 totals 16 residues. Per germline, CDR1 SNHLY and CDR2 FYNNEI. The CDR3 here is CASNPTGASYNSPLHF. In DNA, the CDR3 is TGTGCCAGCAATCCGACAGGAGCCTCCTATAATTCACCCCTCCACTTT. The whole variable domain, remainder taken from reference TRBV2 and TRBJ1-6, is EPEVTQTPSHQVTQMGQEVILRCVPISNHLYFYWYRQILGQKVEFLVSFYNNEISEKSEIFDDQFSVERPDGSNFTLKIRSTKLEDSAMYFCASNPTGASYNSPLHFGNGTRLTVT.

The rearrangement joins TRBV6-1 to TRBJ2-7; D might be TRBD1 (6 bases). CDR1 MNHNS and CDR2 SASEGT come from the germline V gene. The CDR3 spans 15 residues. V lost 2 bases and J lost 1, with 12 bases in between. CDR3 sequence reads: CASSEQDSPSYEQYF. As DNA, the CDR3 is TGTGCCAGCAGTGAACAGGACAGTCCTTCCTACGAGCAGTACTTC.

The chain has TRBV9 and TRBJ2-7; TRBD1 matches 9 bases. Germline trimming cut 0 bases from V and 0 bases from J; bases unmatched to any gene: 4. CDR3 size: 16 residues. The germline CDR1 and CDR2 sequences are SGDLS and YYNGEE. CDR3 DNA: TGTGCCAGCAGCGTAGGTCGGGGACAGGGCTCCTACGAGCAGTACTTC. Protein: CASSVGRGQGSYEQYF. Based on the CDR3 plus reference TRBV9 and TRBJ2-7, the full variable domain is DSGVTQTPKHLITATGQRVTLRCSPRSGDLSVYWYQQSLDQGLQFLIQYYNGEERAKGNILERFSAQQFPDLHSELNLSSLELGDSALYFCASSVGRGQGSYEQYFGPGTRLTVT.

This rearrangement joins TRBV4-3 to TRBJ1-1; D call uncertain. The V gene's germline CDR1 is LGHNA and CDR2 YSLEER. The CDR3 totals 14 residues. The V end was cut by 0 bases, the J end by 4 bases, with 9 bases between. The CDR3 region has the DNA TGCGCCAGCAGCCAAGAGGTCAGTTCCACTGAAGCTTTCTTT. This codes for CASSQEVSSTEAFF.

V gene TRBV29-1 combines with J gene TRBJ2-7; no definite D call. The ends were cut back, 5 bases at V and 0 bases at J, with 8 bases in the middle. The CDR3 spans 12 residues. CDR1 is SQVTM, CDR2 ANQGSEA, per germline. This CDR3 reads CSVKTGSYEQYF. CDR3 coding DNA: TGCAGCGTTAAAACCGGCTCCTACGAGCAGTACTTC.

The chain joins TRBV5-1 to TRBJ2-7; 13 nucleotides align to TRBD2. The CDR3 is 17 amino acids. V was pared by 0 bases and J by 0 bases, with 3 bases of the junction left unmatched. The germline gives CDR1 SGHRS, CDR2 YFSETQ. CDR3 nucleotide sequence: TGCGCCAGCAGCTTGGGGGGACTAGCGGGGTACTCCTACGAGCAGTACTTC. It codes for CASSLGGLAGYSYEQYF.

This clone was seen once. The chain couples TRBV28 to TRBJ1-4, with TRBD1 as a possible D gene (5 bases). The V and J ends lost 5 bases and 8 bases respectively, with 18 bases between them. CDR3 length: 15 amino acids. CDR1 and CDR2 from the germline V gene are MDHEN and SYDVKM. This CDR3 is CASSPQSSGVEKLFF. The CDR3 DNA sequence: TGTGCCAGCAGTCCCCAGTCGTCGGGGGTCGAAAAACTGTTTTTT.

The V gene is TRBV27, the J gene TRBJ1-2; 9 bases map to TRBD1. Germline trimming cut 5 bases from V and 8 bases from J; bases unmatched to any gene: 6. CDR3 length: 13 residues. Germline V gene sequence: CDR1 MNHEY, CDR2 SMNVEV (reference sequence). The CDR3 here is CASSPRTGAGYTF. The CDR3 DNA is TGTGCCAGCAGTCCCCGGACAGGGGCCGGCTACACCTTC.

The chain employs TRBV6-6 and TRBJ1-2, with D unresolved. The germline CDR1 and CDR2 sequences are MNHNY and SVGAGI (reference sequence). Trimming cost V 5 bases and J 4 bases, with 11 bases left between them. The CDR3 consists of 13 residues. DNA of the CDR3: TGTGCCAGCAGTCCGTCCGCAGGCTATGGCTACACCTTC. Translating gives CASSPSAGYGYTF.

The V call is TRBV19, the J call TRBJ2-3, with TRBD2 as a possible D gene (6 bases). Germline CDR1 is LNHDA and CDR2 is SQIVND (reference sequence). The ends were cut back, 3 bases at V and 4 bases at J, with 23 bases in the middle. The CDR3 has 18 amino acids. CDR3 DNA: TGTGCCAGTAGTATTTTGTGGTTGGCTGGGGAGGACCCAGATACGCAGTATTTT. Translated: CASSILWLAGEDPDTQYF.

The rearrangement uses TRBV7-3 and TRBJ2-7, with D tentatively TRBD2 (5 bases). Germline CDR1 and CDR2: SGHTA and FQGTGA. The CDR3 totals 13 residues. V was pared by 5 bases and J by 6 bases, with 14 bases between. For the CDR3, the DNA is TGTGCCAGCAGCCCATCGAAAGGAGGCGAGCAGTACTTC. Encoded protein: CASSPSKGGEQYF.

V gene TRBV27 combines with J gene TRBJ2-7; the D gene is possibly TRBD2 (5 bases). Looked up from germline, CDR1 is MNHEY and CDR2 is SMNVEV (reference sequence). V was trimmed by 7 bases and J by 4 bases, leaving 17 bases between them. The CDR3 runs 14 residues. CDR3 in amino acids: CASTPPILGYEQYF. The CDR3 DNA reads TGTGCCAGCACCCCCCCCATACTAGGATACGAGCAGTACTTC.

J is TRBJ1-5 and V is TRBV28; possible D gene TRBD1, 6 bases. Germline V gives CDR1 MDHEN, CDR2 SYDVKM. This CDR3 is 15 amino acids long. Trimming removed 5 bases from V and 4 bases from J, with 15 bases in between. This chain's CDR3 is CASSPIQTGNQPQHF. The CDR3 DNA is TGTGCCAGCAGTCCCATTCAGACAGGTAATCAGCCCCAGCATTTT.

J is TRBJ1-4 and V is TRBV27; TRBD1 matches 7 bases. V lost 3 bases to trimming and J lost 2 bases; unmatched junction nucleotides: 6. From germline, CDR1 is MNHEY and CDR2 SMNVEV (reference sequence). The CDR3 runs to 16 residues. The CDR3 loop is CASSFYRGSTNEKLFF. CDR3 DNA sequence: TGTGCCAGCAGTTTTTACAGGGGTAGCACTAATGAAAAACTGTTTTTT. Using reference TRBV27 and TRBJ1-4 for the parts outside the CDR3, the full variable domain is EAQVTQNPRYLITVTGKKLTVTCSQNMNHEYMSWYRQDPGLGLRQIYYSMNVEVTDKGDVPEGYKVSRKEKRNFPLILESPSPNQTSLYFCASSFYRGSTNEKLFFGSGTQLSVL.

Only one count was recorded for this clone. V is TRBV7-9 and J is TRBJ1-3; 8 nucleotides agree with TRBD1. J lost 7 bases, V lost 5 bases, and 10 bases had no gene match. Germline V gene lookup returns CDR1 SEHNR and CDR2 FQNEAQ (reference sequence). The CDR3 loop spans 15 amino acids. The CDR3 DNA reads as TGTGCCAGCAGCCCAGGGACAGGTCCCGGGAACACCATATATTTT. Protein sequence: CASSPGTGPGNTIYF.

The J gene is TRBJ1-3, the V gene TRBV4-3; the D is unclear. The CDR3 covers 17 residues. Germline values: CDR1 LGHNA, CDR2 YSLEER. V shed 2 bases and J shed 0 bases, with 14 bases lying between them. CDR3: CASSQSRLTDSGNTIYF. In DNA, the CDR3 is TGCGCCAGCAGCCAATCCCGACTGACCGACTCTGGAAACACCATATATTTT.

The V call is TRBV9, the J call TRBJ2-5; 7 bases align to TRBD2. The CDR3 covers 14 residues. Looked up from germline, CDR1 is SGDLS and CDR2 is YYNGEE. V trimming: 0 bases; J trimming: 4 bases; junction bases outside the gene matches: 3. In nucleotides, the CDR3 is TGTGCCAGCAGCGTAGGGGGAGGGGTAGAGACCCAGTACTTC. Translated: CASSVGGGVETQYF.

The CDR3 nucleotides are TGTGCCAGCAGTTACGATTTTAGTCGAGTCGAGCAGTACTTC. Translating gives CASSYDFSRVEQYF. V usage is TRBV6-5 and J usage is TRBJ2-7; unclear D gene. Trimming took 2 bases from V and 6 from J, leaving 14 bases between them. The CDR3 length is 14 residues. CDR1 is MNHEY, CDR2 SVGAGI, per germline.

The chain is built from TRBV7-2 and TRBJ1-5; D call uncertain. V was clipped by 7 bases and J by 3 bases, with 7 bases between them. The CDR3 totals 12 residues. From germline, CDR1 is SGHTA and CDR2 FQGNSA. The CDR3 protein is CASMSFNQPQHF. In DNA, the CDR3 is TGTGCCAGCATGAGTTTCAATCAGCCCCAGCATTTT.

This rearrangement joins TRBV11-1 to TRBJ2-7, with 8 nucleotides matching TRBD1. Germline trimming cut 5 bases from V and 1 base from J; bases unmatched to any gene: 4. There are 14 residues in the CDR3. Germline V CDR1 and CDR2: SGHAT, FQDESV (reference sequence). CDR3 nucleotides: TGTGCCAGCAGCCCGGACAGGGTTTCCTACGAGCAGTACTTC. This codes for CASSPDRVSYEQYF.

This chain uses TRBV6-5 with TRBJ2-2, with D maybe TRBD1 (6 bases). Germline V gene lookup returns CDR1 MNHEY and CDR2 SVGAGI. Trimming pared 7 bases from V and 7 bases from J, leaving 10 bases between. This CDR3 contains 12 residues. The CDR3 DNA is TGTGCCAGCACCCTAGGGGGCGGGGAGCTGTTTTTT. Translation gives CASTLGGGELFF.